A single sample gave rise to the 12 T cell receptor beta chains below, sequenced in a study of blood T cells in healthy people across ages. PCR was performed a second time for roughly 7 to 11 cycles using a sample-barcoded 5' primer and a J-beta primer mix. TCRdb independently ran MiXCR on the 5' RACE reads; one entry per CDR3 protein. The sample holds around 650,000 distinct CDR3 sequences, less than 40% seen once. Sequencing was done on a sample of blood. Source of these receptors: a woman of 80 years or more in good health.

A few counts support this clonotype. The chain joins TRBV11-3 to TRBJ2-1; 8 bases map to TRBD1. The CDR3 has 16 residues. The trim removed 5 bases at V and 1 base at J, leaving 7 bases unmatched. CDR1 and CDR2 from the germline V gene are SGHNT and YENEEA. The CDR3, as DNA: TGTGCCAGCAGCCCGACGACAGGGGATTCCTACAATGAGCAGTTCTTC. Amino acid sequence: CASSPTTGDSYNEQFF.

V and J are TRBV7-2 and TRBJ1-2, with D tentatively TRBD1 (5 bases). The V end was cut by 4 bases, the J end by 4 bases, with 16 bases between. CDR3 size: 15 residues. Germline V CDR1 and CDR2: SGHTA, FQGNSA. Written as DNA, the CDR3 is TGTGCCAGCAGCTCCGGACCGGGACTGTTCTATGGCTACACCTTC. It is translated as CASSSGPGLFYGYTF. The whole variable domain, filled in from reference TRBV7-2 and TRBJ1-2, reads GAGVSQSPSNKVTEKGKDVELRCDPISGHTALYWYRQSLGQGLEFLIYFQGNSAPDKSGLPSDRFSAERTGGSVSTLTIQRTQQEDSAVYLCASSSGPGLFYGYTFGSGTRLTVV.

This clonotype occurred many times. The chain links TRBV20-1 to TRBJ2-5; 16 nucleotides align to TRBD2. With the DNA end fitting TRBJ2-7 better, the J assignment may be wrong. The CDR3 has 19 amino acids. Germline values: CDR1 DFQATT, CDR2 SNEGSKA (reference sequence). The CDR3 DNA sequence: TGCAGTGCTAGTTTGACCGGGACTAGCGGGGGGGCTATCCCCTCCGAGCAGTACTTC. Protein product: CSASLTGTSGGAIPSEQYF.

In this sample, this clonotype turned up a few times. A much larger clone is a single base away; this may be a read error. The chain recombines TRBV4-3 with TRBJ2-7; D perhaps matches TRBD2 (5 bases). The CDR3 contains 15 residues. The germline gives CDR1 LGHNA, CDR2 YSLEER. DNA of the CDR3: TGCGCCGGCAGCCAAGAAAATTCGGGGTTCTACGAGCAGTACTTC. Residues: CAGSQENSGFYEQYF.

The DNA of the CDR3 is TGTGCCAGCAGCCCCAGGGGACTTACGATCTCTGGGGCCAACGTCCTGACTTTC. Its translation: CASSPRGLTISGANVLTF. V is TRBV4-2 and J is TRBJ2-6; perhaps D is TRBD1 or TRBD2 (6 bases each). V was pared by 4 bases and J by 0 bases, with 16 bases between. The CDR3 loop spans 18 amino acids. Germline V gene lookup returns CDR1 LGHNA and CDR2 YNFKEQ.

The table lists this clonotype with a few counts. The genes are TRBV6-6 and TRBJ2-3, with D perhaps TRBD1 or TRBD2 (7 bases each). Germline-derived CDR1 and CDR2 are MNHNY and SVGAGI (reference sequence). With 6 bases removed from V and 2 bases from J, the gap between germline ends came to 15 bases. The CDR3 totals 15 residues. CDR3 in DNA: TGTGCCAGCAGGACCTGGGAGGGGGCCACAGATACGCAGTATTTT. Protein product: CASRTWEGATDTQYF.

J is TRBJ2-1 and V is TRBV20-1; TRBD2 matches at 13 bases. The CDR3 totals 15 residues. Per germline, CDR1 DFQATT and CDR2 SNEGSKA (reference sequence). Trimming at V came to 5 bases and at J to 4 bases, leaving 5 bases not matched to a gene. For the CDR3, the DNA is TGCAGTGCTGCCCTACTAGCGGGGGGGTACAATGAGCAGTTCTTC. Translating gives CSAALLAGGYNEQFF.

In this sample, this clonotype turned up many times. V is TRBV6-2 or TRBV6-3 and J is TRBJ2-1; 9 bases are shared with TRBD2. CDR3 length: 14 residues. CDR1 is MNHEY and CDR2 is SVGEGT in the germline V gene. Losses at the gene ends were 10 bases for V and 6 bases for J; bases not matched to a gene: 10. CDR3 region: CAIRLAAISNEQFF. CDR3 bases: TGTGCCATCCGACTAGCGGCGATTTCCAATGAGCAGTTCTTC.

The chain uses TRBV20-1 and TRBJ1-6, with D perhaps TRBD1 (6 bases). The V and J ends lost 5 bases and 7 bases respectively, with 18 bases between them. The CDR3 is 15 residues long. Per germline, CDR1 DFQATT and CDR2 SNEGSKA (reference sequence). As DNA, the CDR3 is TGCAGTGCTCGGGAGGGAGGGGGTAAGAATTCACCCCTCCACTTT. Amino acid sequence: CSAREGGGKNSPLHF.

Remarks on this clonotype: A junction boundary mismatches the germline segment, possibly from a read error. The genes are TRBV5-4 and TRBJ1-3, with D uncertain. Per the germline V gene, CDR1 is SGHNT and CDR2 is YYREEE (reference sequence). CDR3 length equals 14 residues. This chain's CDR3 is CASSLEESGNTIYF. The CDR3 DNA is TGCGCCAGCAGCTTAGAAGAATCTGGAAACACCATATATTTT.

This clonotype was counted at least ten times. The chain is built from TRBV7-2 and TRBJ2-3; 11 bases are shared with TRBD2. V gave up 7 bases and J gave up 2 bases; unmatched junction bases: 5. Germline loops: CDR1 SGHTA, CDR2 FQGNSA. CDR3 size: 15 residues. The CDR3 protein is CASTTTSGVTDTQYF. CDR3 nucleotides: TGTGCCAGCACCACGACTAGCGGGGTCACAGATACGCAGTATTTT.

Turning to this clonotype: Given a much more abundant clone one base away, this may be a read error. The J gene is TRBJ2-5, the V gene TRBV7-2, with 11 bases fitting TRBD2. The CDR3 is 17 amino acids. V was clipped by 4 bases and J by 11 bases; unmatched bases: 18. Germline CDR1 and CDR2: SGHTA and FQGNSA. The CDR3 bases are TGTGCCAGCAGCTCCCGACTAGCGGGGAGGGGAAACAATGAGCAGTACTTC. It translates to CASSSRLAGRGNNEQYF.